These T cell receptor beta chains were read from a single sample in a study of T cell responses to AZD1222 COVID-19 vaccine. Assay used: immunoSEQ multiplex PCR; TCRdb lists only in-frame clones, some missing. The sample includes tens of thousands of clones, approximately 82% of them seen just once. This material consisted of peripheral blood, taken on day 0 of AZD1222 vaccination. The receptor source for this set is an adult in good health. Each CDR3 is given with its conserved first and last residue. D genes are given only for firm matches. Expanded clones get a size class; other rows say once, few or many, or leave the size out.

v_gene	d_gene	abundance	j_gene	CDR3aa	CDR3nt
TRBV5-1	NA	once	TRBJ2-5	CASSTGRDSRRETQYF	TGCGCCAGCTCTACCGGCCGGGACTCAAGAAGGGAGACCCAGTACTTC
TRBV12-3/TRBV12-4	NA	NA	TRBJ1-3	CASSSTGGNTIYF	TGTGCCAGCAGTTCAACAGGGGGAAACACCATATATTTT
TRBV6-2/TRBV6-3	NA	NA	TRBJ1-2	CASSYQPGLLNYGYTF	TGTGCCAGCAGTTATCAACCGGGACTGCTTAACTATGGCTACACCTTC
TRBV11-3	TRBD1	NA	TRBJ2-5	CASSLDGQGETQYF	TGTGCCAGCAGCTTAGATGGACAGGGCGAGACCCAGTACTTC
TRBV29-1	NA	NA	TRBJ1-1	CSVTIRQNMNTEAFF	TGCAGCGTGACTATTCGACAGAATATGAACACTGAAGCTTTCTTT
TRBV4-2	NA	few	TRBJ2-1	CASSQDLVGTEQFF	TGTGCCAGCAGCCAAGATCTGGTGGGGACAGAGCAGTTCTTC
TRBV6-1	NA	NA	TRBJ1-1	CASSEELGITEAFF	TGTGCCAGCAGTGAAGAACTAGGGATCACTGAAGCTTTCTTT
TRBV28	TRBD1	once	TRBJ1-6	CASRLQGGVISPLHF	TGTGCCAGCAGACTCCAGGGGGGAGTAATTTCACCCCTCCACTTT
TRBV4-1	NA	few	TRBJ2-7	CASSWEMDYRVEQYF	TGCGCCAGCAGCTGGGAGATGGACTACCGTGTCGAGCAGTACTTC
TRBV2	TRBD2	NA	TRBJ2-3	CASSGAGVNTDTQYF	TGTGCCAGCAGTGGTGCGGGAGTGAACACAGATACGCAGTATTTT
TRBV19	NA	NA	TRBJ1-1	CASSTPQQMNTEAFF	TGTGCCAGTAGTACCCCACAGCAAATGAACACTGAAGCTTTCTTT
TRBV19	NA	NA	TRBJ2-3	CASSILLGADTQYF	TGTGCCAGTAGTATTTTACTAGGGGCAGATACGCAGTATTTT
TRBV6-2/TRBV6-3	NA	NA	TRBJ1-5	CASSYIPLPNQPQHF	TGTGCCAGCAGTTACATCCCTCTCCCCAATCAGCCCCAGCATTTT
TRBV2	NA	NA	TRBJ2-1	CASSVVRSLSDEQFF	TGTGCCAGCAGTGTGGTTAGGAGTTTGAGCGATGAGCAGTTCTTC
TRBV28	NA	NA	TRBJ2-6	CASTDGSGANVLTF	TGTGCCAGCACGGACGGCTCTGGGGCCAACGTCCTGACTTTC
TRBV3-1/TRBV3-2	TRBD2	NA	TRBJ2-5	CASSYMTSGRGETQYF	TGTGCCAGCAGCTACATGACTAGCGGGAGAGGCGAGACCCAGTACTTC
TRBV3-1/TRBV3-2	NA	NA	TRBJ1-3	CASSPPPSASGEYGGNTIYF	TGTGCCAGCAGTCCTCCCCCATCGGCTTCAGGGGAATACGGGGGAAACACCATATATTTT
TRBV5-5	TRBD2	many	TRBJ2-5	CASCLLAGQETQYF	TGTGCCAGCTGTCTACTAGCGGGCCAAGAGACCCAGTACTTC
TRBV7-9	NA	few	TRBJ2-7	CASSLASGFHEQYF	TGTGCCAGCAGCTTGGCTAGTGGCTTCCACGAGCAGTACTTC
TRBV6-2/TRBV6-3	TRBD2	NA	TRBJ2-7	CASSYPFSSGSSYEQYF	TGTGCCAGCAGTTACCCCTTTTCTAGCGGGAGTTCCTACGAGCAGTACTTC
TRBV18	TRBD1	NA	TRBJ1-4	CASSQQGAFEKLFF	TGTGCCAGCTCACAACAGGGGGCGTTTGAAAAACTGTTTTTT
TRBV3-1/TRBV3-2	NA	NA	TRBJ2-5	CASSQGTSRETQYF	TGTGCCAGCAGCCAAGGAACTAGCAGGGAGACCCAGTACTTC
TRBV15	TRBD2	NA	TRBJ2-5	CATSSRSGRETQYF	TGTGCCACCAGCAGCCGGAGCGGGAGGGAGACCCAGTACTTC
TRBV21-1	NA	NA	TRBJ2-1	CASSHRREVLNYNEQFF	TGTGCCAGCAGCCACCGCCGGGAAGTCCTTAATTACAATGAGCAGTTCTTC
TRBV7-8	TRBD1	once	TRBJ1-2	CASSLVRGQYSGGYTF	TGTGCCAGCAGCTTAGTGAGGGGACAGTATTCGGGTGGCTACACCTTC
TRBV7-9	NA	NA	TRBJ2-1	CASSPSPLANEQFF	TGTGCCAGCAGCCCAAGCCCCCTTGCCAATGAGCAGTTCTTC
TRBV5-1	TRBD1	NA	TRBJ1-1	CASSPGTGSPDTEAFF	TGCGCCAGCAGCCCCGGGACAGGCTCTCCGGACACTGAAGCTTTCTTT
TRBV7-2	NA	NA	TRBJ2-1	CASSLIRTAYNEQFF	TGTGCCAGCAGCTTAATTCGGACGGCCTACAATGAGCAGTTCTTC
TRBV27	TRBD2	NA	TRBJ2-3	CASSPWTSGTTDTQYF	TGTGCCAGCAGTCCCTGGACTAGCGGGACCACAGATACGCAGTATTTT
TRBV7-6	TRBD2	NA	TRBJ2-2	CASSTGTTLFGELFF	TGTGCCAGCAGCACCGGGACTACCTTGTTCGGGGAGCTGTTTTTT
TRBV2	NA	NA	TRBJ2-7	CASSKVRSTVAYEQYF	TGTGCCAGCAGTAAAGTTAGATCGACGGTTGCCTACGAGCAGTACTTC
TRBV28	NA	once	TRBJ2-5	CATRRGETQYF	TGTGCCACCCGCCGAGGAGAGACCCAGTACTTC
TRBV12-3/TRBV12-4	TRBD1	NA	TRBJ2-7	CASSRDRADEQYF	TGTGCCAGCAGTCGGGACAGGGCGGACGAGCAGTACTTC
TRBV28	NA	NA	TRBJ2-5	CASTPLGVGTQYF	TGTGCCAGCACCCCTCTCGGAGTGGGGACCCAGTACTTC
TRBV6-5	TRBD1	NA	TRBJ2-6	CASTAGGAGANVLTF	TGTGCCAGCACTGCAGGGGGCGCTGGGGCCAACGTCCTGACTTTC
TRBV4-1	NA	NA	TRBJ1-1	CASSQDPPGSVNTEAFF	TGCGCCAGCAGCCAAGATCCGCCAGGGTCGGTGAACACTGAAGCTTTCTTT
TRBV3-1/TRBV3-2	TRBD2	NA	TRBJ2-3	CASSQAGAGIGNTQYF	TGTGCCAGCAGCCAAGCGGGAGCGGGAATAGGTAATACGCAGTATTTT
TRBV2	NA	once	TRBJ1-4	CASSEVVGKLFF	TGTGCCAGCAGTGAAGTGGTCGGAAAACTGTTTTTT
TRBV28	TRBD2	NA	TRBJ2-1	CASLTSGSYNEQFF	TGTGCCAGCCTGACTAGCGGGAGCTACAATGAGCAGTTCTTC
TRBV21-1	NA	NA	TRBJ1-1	CASSRGGGQVGTEAFF	TGTGCCAGCAGCCGCGGGGGCGGTCAGGTTGGCACTGAAGCTTTCTTT
TRBV28	NA	few	TRBJ1-1	CASTLNTEAFF	TGTGCCAGCACCCTGAACACTGAAGCTTTCTTT
TRBV7-9	NA	NA	TRBJ1-2	CASSLWGLVAFYGYTF	TGTGCCAGCAGCTTATGGGGGCTCGTTGCCTTCTATGGCTACACCTTC
TRBV7-9	NA	once	TRBJ2-1	CASSLAGSGDEQFF	TGTGCCAGCAGCCTCGCCGGGAGCGGCGATGAGCAGTTCTTC
TRBV6-5	NA	NA	TRBJ1-3	CASITDGGNTIYF	TGTGCCAGCATTACGGATGGGGGAAACACCATATATTTT
TRBV6-2/TRBV6-3	TRBD1	few	TRBJ1-2	CASSPGTALNYGYTF	TGTGCCAGCAGCCCCGGGACAGCTCTTAACTATGGCTACACCTTC
TRBV29-1	NA	NA	TRBJ2-3	CSVETDTQYF	TGCAGCGTTGAAACAGATACGCAGTATTTT
TRBV7-3	NA	NA	TRBJ2-2	CASSLNSGALPGELFF	TGTGCCAGCAGCTTAAATTCAGGGGCTTTACCCGGGGAGCTGTTTTTT